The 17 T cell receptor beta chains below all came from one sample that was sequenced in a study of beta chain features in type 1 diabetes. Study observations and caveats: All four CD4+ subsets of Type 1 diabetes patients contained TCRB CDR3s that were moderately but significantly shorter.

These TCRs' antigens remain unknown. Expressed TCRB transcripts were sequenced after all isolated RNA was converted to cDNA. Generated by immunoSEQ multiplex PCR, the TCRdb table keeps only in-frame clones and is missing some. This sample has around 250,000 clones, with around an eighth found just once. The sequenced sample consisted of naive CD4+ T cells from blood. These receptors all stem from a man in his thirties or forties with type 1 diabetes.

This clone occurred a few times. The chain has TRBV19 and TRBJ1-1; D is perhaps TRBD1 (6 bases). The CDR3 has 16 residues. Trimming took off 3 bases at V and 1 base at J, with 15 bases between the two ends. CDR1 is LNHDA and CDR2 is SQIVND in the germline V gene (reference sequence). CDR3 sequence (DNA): TGTGCCAGTAGTATTTCGCCAGGGGATACGAACACTGAAGCTTTCTTT. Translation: CASSISPGDTNTEAFF.

CDR3 sequence reads: CASSFGGGDEKLFF. The CDR3 DNA reads TGTGCCAGCAGCTTCGGAGGAGGGGATGAAAAACTGTTTTTT. J is TRBJ1-4 and V is TRBV7-2, with D tentatively TRBD1 (5 bases). The CDR3 totals 14 residues. The V gene's germline CDR1 is SGHTA and CDR2 FQGNSA. Trimming stripped 3 bases from V and 6 bases from J, with 11 bases between.

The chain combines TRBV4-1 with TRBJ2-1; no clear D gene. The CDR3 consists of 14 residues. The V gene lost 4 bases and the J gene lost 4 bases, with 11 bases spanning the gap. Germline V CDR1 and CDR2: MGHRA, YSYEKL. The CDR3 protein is CASSLETPYNEQFF. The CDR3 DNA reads TGCGCCAGCAGCCTAGAGACACCTTACAATGAGCAGTTCTTC.

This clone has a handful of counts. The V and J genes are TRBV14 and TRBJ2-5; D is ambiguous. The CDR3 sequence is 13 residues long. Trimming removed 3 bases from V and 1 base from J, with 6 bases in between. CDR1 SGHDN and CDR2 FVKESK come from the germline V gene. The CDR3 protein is CASSQMSQETQYF. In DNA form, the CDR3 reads TGTGCCAGCAGCCAGATGAGCCAAGAGACCCAGTACTTC.

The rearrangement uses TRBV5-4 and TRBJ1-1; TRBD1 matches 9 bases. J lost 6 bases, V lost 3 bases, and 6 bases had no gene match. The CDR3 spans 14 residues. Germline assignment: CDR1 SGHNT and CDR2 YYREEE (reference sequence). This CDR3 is CASSSRDRAAEAFF. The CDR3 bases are TGTGCCAGCAGCTCCCGGGACAGGGCAGCTGAAGCTTTCTTT. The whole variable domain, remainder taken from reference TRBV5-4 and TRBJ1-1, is ETGVTQSPTHLIKTRGQQVTLRCSSQSGHNTVSWYQQALGQGPQFIFQYYREEENGRGNFPPRFSGLQFPNYSSELNVNALELDDSALYLCASSSRDRAAEAFFGQGTRLTVV.

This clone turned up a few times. CDR3 residues: CASSQSSGRACGTQYF. The DNA for the CDR3 is TGCGCCAGCAGTCAATCTAGCGGGAGGGCCTGTGGGACCCAGTACTTC. The chain recombines TRBV23-1 with TRBJ2-5; TRBD2 agrees at 11 bases. TRBV23-1 is annotated as an ORF whose role is uncertain. V lost 0 bases and J lost 7; bases outside the gene matches: 7. The CDR3 has 16 amino acids.

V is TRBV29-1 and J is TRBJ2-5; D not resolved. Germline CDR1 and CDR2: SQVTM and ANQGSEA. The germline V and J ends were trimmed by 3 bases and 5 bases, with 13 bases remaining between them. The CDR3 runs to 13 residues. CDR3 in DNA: TGCAGCGTTGATAGACCTCGAGCGGAGACCCAGTACTTC. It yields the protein CSVDRPRAETQYF.

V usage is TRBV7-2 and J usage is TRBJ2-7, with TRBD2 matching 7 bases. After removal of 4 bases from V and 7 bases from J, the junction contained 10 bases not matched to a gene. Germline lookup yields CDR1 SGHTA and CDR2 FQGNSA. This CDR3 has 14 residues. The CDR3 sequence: CASSWGLPRGEQYF. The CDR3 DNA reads TGTGCCAGCAGCTGGGGACTACCCCGGGGGGAGCAGTACTTC.

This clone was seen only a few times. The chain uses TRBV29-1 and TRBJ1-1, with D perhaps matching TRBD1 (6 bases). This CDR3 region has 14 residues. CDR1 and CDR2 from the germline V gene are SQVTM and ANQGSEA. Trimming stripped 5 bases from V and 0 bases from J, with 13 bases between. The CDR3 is CSVSRGQLNTEAFF. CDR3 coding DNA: TGCAGCGTTTCTCGCGGACAGCTGAACACTGAAGCTTTCTTT. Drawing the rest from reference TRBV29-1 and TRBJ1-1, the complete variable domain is SAVISQKPSRDICQRGTSLTIQCQVDSQVTMMFWYRQQPGQSLTLIATANQGSEATYESGFVIDKFPISRPNLTFSTLTVSNMSPEDSSIYLCSVSRGQLNTEAFFGQGTRLTVV.

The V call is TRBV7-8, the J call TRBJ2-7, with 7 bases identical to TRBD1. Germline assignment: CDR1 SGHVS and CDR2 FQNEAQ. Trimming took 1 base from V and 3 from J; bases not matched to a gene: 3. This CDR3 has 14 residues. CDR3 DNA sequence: TGTGCCAGCAGCTTAGTGGGACAGTACTACGAGCAGTACTTC. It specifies CASSLVGQYYEQYF.

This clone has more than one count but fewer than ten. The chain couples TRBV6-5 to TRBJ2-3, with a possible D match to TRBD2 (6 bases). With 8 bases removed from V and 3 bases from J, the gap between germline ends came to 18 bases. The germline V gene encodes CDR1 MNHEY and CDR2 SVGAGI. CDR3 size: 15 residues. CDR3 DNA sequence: TGTGCCAGCTTCCCTAGCGTCCCTGGTACAGATACGCAGTATTTT. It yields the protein CASFPSVPGTDTQYF.

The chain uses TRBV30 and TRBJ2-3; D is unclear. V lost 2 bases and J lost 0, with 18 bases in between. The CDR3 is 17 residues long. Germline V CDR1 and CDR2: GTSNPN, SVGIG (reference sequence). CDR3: CAWSPLHHSSSTDTQYF. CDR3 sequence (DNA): TGTGCCTGGAGTCCACTCCATCATAGTTCTAGCACAGATACGCAGTATTTT.

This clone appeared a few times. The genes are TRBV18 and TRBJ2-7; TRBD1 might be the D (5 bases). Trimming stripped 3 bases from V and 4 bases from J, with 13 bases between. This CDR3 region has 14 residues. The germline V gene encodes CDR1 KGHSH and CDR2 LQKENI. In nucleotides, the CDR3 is TGTGCCAGCTCACCGAGACAGCTACTTTACGAGCAGTACTTC. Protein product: CASSPRQLLYEQYF.

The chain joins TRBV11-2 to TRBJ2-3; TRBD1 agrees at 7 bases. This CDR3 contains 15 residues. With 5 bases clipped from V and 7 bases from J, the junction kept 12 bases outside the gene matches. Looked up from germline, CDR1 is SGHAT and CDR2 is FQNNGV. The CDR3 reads CASSPTGVRGYTQYF. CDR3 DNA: TGTGCCAGCAGCCCAACAGGGGTCCGCGGGTATACGCAGTATTTT.

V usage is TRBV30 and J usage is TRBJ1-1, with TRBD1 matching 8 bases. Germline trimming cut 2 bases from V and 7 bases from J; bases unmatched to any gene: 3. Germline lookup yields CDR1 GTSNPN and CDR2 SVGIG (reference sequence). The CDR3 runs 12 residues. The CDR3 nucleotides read TGTGCCTGGAGTAGGGACAGGAGTGAAGCTTTCTTT. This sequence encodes CAWSRDRSEAFF.

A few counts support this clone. CDR3 region: CASSLVSVSGNTIYF. In DNA, the CDR3 is TGTGCCAGCAGCTTAGTCAGCGTCTCTGGAAACACCATATATTTT. The chain links TRBV5-6 to TRBJ1-3; no clear D. Between the trimmed V and J ends, which lost 2 bases and 0 bases, there was a span of 9 bases. This CDR3 has 15 residues. Germline CDR1 reads SGHDT; CDR2 reads YYEEEE.

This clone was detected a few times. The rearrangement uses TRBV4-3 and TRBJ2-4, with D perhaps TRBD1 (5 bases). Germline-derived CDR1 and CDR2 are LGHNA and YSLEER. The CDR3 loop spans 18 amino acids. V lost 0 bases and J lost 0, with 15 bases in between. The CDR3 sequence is CASSQETPQTVAKNIQYF. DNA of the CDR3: TGCGCCAGCAGCCAAGAGACACCCCAGACAGTAGCCAAAAACATTCAGTACTTC.